Shown below are 10 T cell receptor beta chains from a single sample sequenced in a study of metastatic and nonmetastatic thyroid tumors. TCRdb redid the clone calls on the PCR reads using MiXCR. The data hold about 18,000 clones, with more than 20% observed a single time. All patients were untreated before thyroid surgery. Sequencing input: adjacent normal tissue. Receptors originate from a female donor with papillary thyroid cancer or a benign thyroid nodule (not recorded which). Some clones in this sample may be carry-over from other donors' samples.

Here the CDR3 reads CASSSRGQGDTQYF. DNA of the CDR3: TGTGCCAGCAGCTCCCGGGGCCAAGGCGATACGCAGTATTTT. V and J are TRBV7-2 and TRBJ2-3, with D perhaps given as TRBD1 or TRBD2 (5 bases each). The CDR3 totals 14 residues. Germline lookup yields CDR1 SGHTA and CDR2 FQGNSA. Trimming removed 4 bases at V and 6 bases at J, with 14 bases between.

The genes are TRBV2 and TRBJ2-7, with 9 bases identical to TRBD1. Unmatched junction bases numbered 7, after V lost 6 bases and J lost 1 base. There are 15 residues in the CDR3. The germline gives CDR1 SNHLY, CDR2 FYNNEI. The CDR3 protein is CASRTGQGLSYEQYF. The CDR3 DNA reads as TGTGCCAGCAGGACGGGACAGGGCTTATCCTACGAGCAGTACTTC.

This clone was observed a few times. The gene calls are TRBV30 and TRBJ1-2; the D gene is possibly TRBD1 (6 bases). From germline, CDR1 is GTSNPN and CDR2 SVGIG (reference sequence). The CDR3 contains 15 residues. Trimming cost V 0 bases and J 8 bases, with 19 bases left between them. CDR3 coding DNA: TGTGCCTGGAGTGTACAAGGGTCCCGGGGGCAAGGCTACACCTTC. Its protein is CAWSVQGSRGQGYTF.

In its sample, this clone was seen a few times. The chain combines TRBV28 with TRBJ2-6; 7 bases are shared with TRBD1. The CDR3 covers 18 residues. The V segment lost 10 bases and the J segment 0 bases; nucleotides outside the gene matches: 15. Germline CDR1 MDHEN, CDR2 SYDVKM. CDR3 protein: CANRQRDSVLSGANVLTF. The CDR3 nucleotides read TGTGCCAACAGACAACGGGACAGTGTTCTCTCTGGGGCCAACGTCCTGACTTTC. Full variable domain (outside the CDR3, taken from reference TRBV28 and TRBJ2-6): DVKVTQSSRYLVKRTGEKVFLECVQDMDHENMFWYRQDPGLGLRLIYFSYDVKMKEKGDIPEGYSVSREKKERFSLILESASTNQTSMYLCANRQRDSVLSGANVLTFGAGSRLTVL.

This chain joins TRBV6-1 and TRBJ2-5; TRBD2 matches 13 bases. This CDR3 comprises 14 residues. V was clipped by 8 bases and J by 2 bases; unmatched bases: 2. CDR1 MNHNS and CDR2 SASEGT come from the germline V gene. CDR3 in amino acids: CASVTSGRQETQYF. The CDR3 coding sequence is TGTGCCAGCGTGACTAGCGGGAGGCAAGAGACCCAGTACTTC.

This chain's CDR3 is CSARDPGLRETQYF. CDR3 in DNA: TGCAGTGCTAGAGATCCGGGACTTAGGGAGACCCAGTACTTC. The rearrangement uses TRBV20-1 and TRBJ1-1; TRBD2 might be the D (6 bases). Judging by the DNA end, TRBJ2-5 fits better; the J call may be wrong. CDR3 size: 14 residues. CDR1 and CDR2 from the germline V gene are DFQATT and SNEGSKA (reference sequence).

This clone occurred a few times. The chain is built from TRBV6-1 and TRBJ2-7; the D gene is possibly TRBD2 (6 bases). Per germline, CDR1 MNHNS and CDR2 SASEGT. The CDR3 is made up of 11 amino acids. Trimming stripped 5 bases from V and 7 bases from J, with 9 bases between. The CDR3 sequence: CASSLGGEQYF. The DNA of the CDR3 is TGTGCCAGCAGTCTTGGGGGGGAGCAGTACTTC.

The chain carries TRBV4-2 and TRBJ1-2; D gene uncertain. This CDR3 contains 15 residues. The germline V gene has CDR1 LGHNA and CDR2 YNFKEQ. V was shortened by 3 bases and J by 1 base, with 12 bases between the two germline ends. As DNA, the CDR3 is TGTGCCAGCAGCCAGAGACGGGGTAGTAACTATGGCTACACCTTC. The encoded protein is CASSQRRGSNYGYTF.

This chain joins TRBV6-1 and TRBJ1-3, with 7 bases aligning to TRBD1. The CDR3 consists of 15 residues. Trimming removed 7 bases from V and 2 bases from J; junction bases left unmatched: 8. Germline V gene sequence: CDR1 MNHNS, CDR2 SASEGT. The CDR3 DNA reads as TGTGCCAGCATTTCGGACAGGTTGACTGGAAACACCATATATTTT. It translates to CASISDRLTGNTIYF.

This clone is classed as large. This chain connects TRBV6-5 to TRBJ1-1; D uncertain. Trimming took off 2 bases at V and 3 bases at J, with 10 bases between the two ends. Germline V gene sequence: CDR1 MNHEY, CDR2 SVGAGI. This CDR3 has 14 amino acids. The CDR3 coding sequence is TGTGCCAGCAGTTACGTCGGTGGGGACACTGAAGCTTTCTTT. It encodes CASSYVGGDTEAFF.